This record concerns one T cell receptor beta chain sequence. The antigen remains undetermined. The junction had 10 bases not matched to a gene; V was cut back by 6 bases and J by 6 bases. Looked up from germline, CDR1 is MNHNS and CDR2 is SASEGT. The CDR3 totals 15 residues. The record originates from a study of vaccination and CD4 T cells after COVID-19. Indicated treatment: roughly ten-day PBMC culture with coronavirus spike peptide pools or control peptides (ViraFEST assay). Once obtained from cultured CD4+ T cells, the DNA was sequenced using the Oncomine TCR Beta short-read assay. TCRdb analysed the PCR reads with MiXCR anew, one entry per CDR3 protein. The table has about 16,000 distinct CDR3 sequences, less than 65% seen once.

The specimen sequenced was CD4+ T cells from blood, cultured in vitro. The receptor comes from a human donor who had recovered from COVID-19. The chain links TRBV6-1 to TRBJ2-2; TRBD2 agrees at 7 bases. The DNA of the CDR3 is TGTGCCAGCAGGGGGGGAGGGTTGGTCTCCGGGGAGCTGTTTTTT. Protein: CASRGGGLVSGELFF.